This T cell receptor beta chain comes out of a study of T cell repertoires in cytomegalovirus infection. This clonotype was recorded at least ten times. Its antigen is currently unknown. V shed 1 base and J shed 8 bases, with 9 bases lying between them. The CDR3 length is 14 residues. The germline V gene encodes CDR1 SNHLY and CDR2 FYNNEI. Whole-study findings and limits: HLA-C-restricted CMV-specific TCR beta clonotypes were dominant in the ex vivo response.

One entry per CDR3 protein, called by TCRdb with MiXCR from the reads. The table lists around 240,000 distinct CDR3 sequences, over 20% of them singletons, with 15% to 20% in the top ten. The source material was CD8+ T cells from PBMCs. The chain couples TRBV2 to TRBJ1-6; TRBD1 might be the D (5 bases). This sequence originates from a human donor in good health (CMV status not recorded). Some clones in this sample may be carry-over from other donors' samples. CDR3 protein: CASSEGQGYSPLHF. DNA for the CDR3: TGTGCCAGCAGTGAAGGGCAGGGATATTCACCCCTCCACTTT.